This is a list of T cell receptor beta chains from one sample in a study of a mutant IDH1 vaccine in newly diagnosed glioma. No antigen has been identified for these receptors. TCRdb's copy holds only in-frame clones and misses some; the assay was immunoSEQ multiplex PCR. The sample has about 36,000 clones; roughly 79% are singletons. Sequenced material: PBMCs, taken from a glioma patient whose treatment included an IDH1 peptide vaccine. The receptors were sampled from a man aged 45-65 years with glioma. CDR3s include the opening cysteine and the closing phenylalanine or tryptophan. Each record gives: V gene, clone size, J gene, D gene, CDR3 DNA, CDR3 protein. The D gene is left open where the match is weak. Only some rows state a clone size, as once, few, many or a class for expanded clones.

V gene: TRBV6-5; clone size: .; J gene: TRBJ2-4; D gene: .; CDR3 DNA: TGTGCCAGCTCCAAAAACATTCAGTACTTC; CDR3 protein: CASSKNIQYF
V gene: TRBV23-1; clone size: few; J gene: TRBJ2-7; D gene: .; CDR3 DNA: TGCGCCCCCCGTGGAAAACGAAGCTACGAGCAGTACTTC; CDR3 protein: CAPRGKRSYEQYF
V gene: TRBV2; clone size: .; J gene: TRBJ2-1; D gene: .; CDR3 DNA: TGTGCCTCCAAGGGGGGGGGCTCCTACAATGAGCAGTTCTTC; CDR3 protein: CASKGGGSYNEQFF
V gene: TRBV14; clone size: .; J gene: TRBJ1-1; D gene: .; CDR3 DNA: TGTGCCAGCAGCCAAACCGGGGGGGTCACTGAAGCTTTCTTT; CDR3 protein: CASSQTGGVTEAFF
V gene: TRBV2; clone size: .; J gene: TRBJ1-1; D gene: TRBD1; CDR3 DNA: TGTGCCGTACCGGGACAGAGGAACACTGAAGCTTTCTTT; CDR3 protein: CAVPGQRNTEAFF
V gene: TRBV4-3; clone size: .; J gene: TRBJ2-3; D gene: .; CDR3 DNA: TGCGCCAGCAGCCAAGACGGAGGGGCCTCTTTGACAGATACGCAGTATTTT; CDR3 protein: CASSQDGGASLTDTQYF
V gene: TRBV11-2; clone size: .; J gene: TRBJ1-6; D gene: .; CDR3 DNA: TGTGCCAGCAGCTCCCAGACAGCAAATTCACCCCTCCACTTT; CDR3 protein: CASSSQTANSPLHF
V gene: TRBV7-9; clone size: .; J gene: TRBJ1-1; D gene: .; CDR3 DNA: TGTGCCAGCAGCTTAGAGCCAGGGGCGGGGAAAGCTTTCTTT; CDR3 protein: CASSLEPGAGKAFF
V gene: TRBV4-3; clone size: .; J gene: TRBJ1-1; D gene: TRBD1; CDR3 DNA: TGCGCCAGCAGCCAAAGACAGGGGGCGCGAGCTTTCTTT; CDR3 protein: CASSQRQGARAFF
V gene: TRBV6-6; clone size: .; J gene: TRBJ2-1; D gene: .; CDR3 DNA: TGTGCCAGCAGTTACGATATCCTGGGAACCTACAATGAGCAGTTCTTC; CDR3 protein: CASSYDILGTYNEQFF
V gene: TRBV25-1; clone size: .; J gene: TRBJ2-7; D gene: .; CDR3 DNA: TGTGCCAGCAGTTCCCACAGATGGGGGCGAGACGAGCAGTACTTC; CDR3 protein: CASSSHRWGRDEQYF
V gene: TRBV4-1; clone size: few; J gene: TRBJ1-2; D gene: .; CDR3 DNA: TGCGCCAGCAGCCAAGACAATCACTATGGCTACACCTTC; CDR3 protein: CASSQDNHYGYTF
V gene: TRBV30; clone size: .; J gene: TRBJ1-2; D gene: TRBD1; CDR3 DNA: TGTGCCCGCTACCGGGACAGGCCCCGTGGCTACACCTTC; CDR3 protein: CARYRDRPRGYTF
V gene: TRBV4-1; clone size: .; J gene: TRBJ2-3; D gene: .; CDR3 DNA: TGCGCCAGCAGCCTCCAGACAGGTTTAGCGGATACGCAGTATTTT; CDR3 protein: CASSLQTGLADTQYF
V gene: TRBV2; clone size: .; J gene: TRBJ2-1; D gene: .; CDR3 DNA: TGTGCCAGCAACGCGGGACTCCCATACAATGAGCAGTTCTTC; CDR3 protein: CASNAGLPYNEQFF
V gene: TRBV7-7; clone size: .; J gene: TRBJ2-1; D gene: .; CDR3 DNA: TGTGCCAGCAGCTTAGGGGGGCGGGAAGCCTACAATGAGCAGTTCTTC; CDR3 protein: CASSLGGREAYNEQFF
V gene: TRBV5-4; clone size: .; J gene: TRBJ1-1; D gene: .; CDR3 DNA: TGTGCCAGCAGACCCTCCCCCGTCCTGAACACTGAAGCTTTCTTT; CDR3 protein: CASRPSPVLNTEAFF
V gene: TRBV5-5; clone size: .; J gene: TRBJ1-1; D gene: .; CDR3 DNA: TGTGCCAGCAACGTGGACACTGAAGCTTTCTTT; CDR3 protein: CASNVDTEAFF
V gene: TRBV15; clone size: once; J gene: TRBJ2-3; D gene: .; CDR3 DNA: TGTGCCACCAGCAGAGGGCCTGCAGATACGCAGTATTTT; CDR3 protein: CATSRGPADTQYF
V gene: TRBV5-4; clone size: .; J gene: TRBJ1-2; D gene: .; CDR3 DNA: TGTGCCAGCAGCTTCGACAGATATGGCTACACCTTC; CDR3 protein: CASSFDRYGYTF
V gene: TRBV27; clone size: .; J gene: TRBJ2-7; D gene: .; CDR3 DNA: TGTGCCAGCAGCCCCAGGGCCCAAAGGGAGCAGTACTTC; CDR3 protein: CASSPRAQREQYF
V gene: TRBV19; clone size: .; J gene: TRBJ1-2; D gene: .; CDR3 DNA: TGTGCCAGTAGTCTGGGTGTTAGAGGCTACACCTTC; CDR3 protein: CASSLGVRGYTF
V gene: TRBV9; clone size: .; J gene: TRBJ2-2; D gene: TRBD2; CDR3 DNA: TGTGCCAGCAGCGGAGCGGGAGTCGGCGACACCGGGGAGCTGTTTTTT; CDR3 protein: CASSGAGVGDTGELFF
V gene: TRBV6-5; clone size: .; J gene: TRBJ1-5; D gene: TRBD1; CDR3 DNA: TGTGCCAGCAGACCCGACAGGGGGCTAGGTCAGCCCCAGCATTTT; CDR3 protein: CASRPDRGLGQPQHF
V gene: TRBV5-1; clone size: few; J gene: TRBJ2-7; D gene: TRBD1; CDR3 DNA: TGCGCCAGCAGCCTGGCGGGGACAGGGGGCGAGGTGCAGTACTTC; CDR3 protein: CASSLAGTGGEVQYF
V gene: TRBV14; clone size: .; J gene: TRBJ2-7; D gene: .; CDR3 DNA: TGTGCCAGCAGCCAGACGGGGGTCGAGCAGTACTTC; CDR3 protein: CASSQTGVEQYF
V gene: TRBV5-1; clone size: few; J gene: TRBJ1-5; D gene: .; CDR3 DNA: TGCGCCACCCACCCTTGTCAGCCCCAGCATTTT; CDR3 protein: CATHPCQPQHF
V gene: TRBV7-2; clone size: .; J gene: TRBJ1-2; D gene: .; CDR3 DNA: TGTGCCAGCAGCTTAGGGCCAGATTCTTACGGCTACACCTTC; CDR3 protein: CASSLGPDSYGYTF
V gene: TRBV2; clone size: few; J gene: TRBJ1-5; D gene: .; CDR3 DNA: TGTGCCAGCAGTGAGCAGGGGAGCAATCAGCCCCAGCATTTT; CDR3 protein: CASSEQGSNQPQHF
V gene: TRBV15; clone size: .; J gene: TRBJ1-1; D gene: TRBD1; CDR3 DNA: TGTGCCACCAGCAGAGATAAAACAGGGGTAGTTACTGAAGCTTTCTTT; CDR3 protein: CATSRDKTGVVTEAFF
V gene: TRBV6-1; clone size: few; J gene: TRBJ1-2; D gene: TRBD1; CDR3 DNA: TGTGCCAGCAGCGAGGGACAGACCTATGGCTACACCTTC; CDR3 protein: CASSEGQTYGYTF
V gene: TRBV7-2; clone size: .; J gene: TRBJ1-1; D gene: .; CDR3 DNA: TGTGCCAGCAGGAGAGGAGGGGCACGGACTGAAGCTTTCTTT; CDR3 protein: CASRRGGARTEAFF
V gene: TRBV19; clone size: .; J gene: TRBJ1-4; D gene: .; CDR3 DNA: TGTGCCAGTAGCGCTACTCGGGACTTTGATGAAAAACTGTTTTTT; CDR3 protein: CASSATRDFDEKLFF
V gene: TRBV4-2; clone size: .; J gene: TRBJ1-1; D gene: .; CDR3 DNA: TGTGCCAGCAGCCGACTAGGGGACACTGAAGCTTTCTTT; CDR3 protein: CASSRLGDTEAFF
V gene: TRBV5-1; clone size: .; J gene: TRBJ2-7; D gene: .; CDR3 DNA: TGCGCCAGCAGCTTGGTTGGGACACCGTACGAGCAGTACTTC; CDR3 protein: CASSLVGTPYEQYF
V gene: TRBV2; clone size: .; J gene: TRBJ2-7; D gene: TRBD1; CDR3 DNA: TGTGCCAGCAGTGTGGACAGGGCGATGTCCTCCTCCTACGAGCAGTACTTC; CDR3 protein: CASSVDRAMSSSYEQYF
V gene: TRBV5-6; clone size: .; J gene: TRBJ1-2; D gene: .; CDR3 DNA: TGTGCCAGCAGCGGGCGGGAGACCTACACCTTC; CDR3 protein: CASSGRETYTF
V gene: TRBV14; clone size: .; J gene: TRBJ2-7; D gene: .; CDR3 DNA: TGTGCCAGCAGCCAAGTCGTTTCGAACTCCGAGCAGTACTTC; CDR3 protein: CASSQVVSNSEQYF
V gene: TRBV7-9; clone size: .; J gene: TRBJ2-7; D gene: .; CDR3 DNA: TGTGCCAGCAGCCCACCGACAGTCTGGGAGCAGTACTTC; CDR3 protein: CASSPPTVWEQYF
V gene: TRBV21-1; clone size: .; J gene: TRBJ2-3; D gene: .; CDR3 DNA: TGTGCCAGCACCTCCGGGGGGGTGCCTCACACAGATACGCAGTATTTT; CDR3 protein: CASTSGGVPHTDTQYF
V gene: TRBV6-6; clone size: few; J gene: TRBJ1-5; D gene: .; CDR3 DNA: TGTGCCAGCAGTCCCTCATCTAGCAATCAGCCCCAGCATTTT; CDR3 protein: CASSPSSSNQPQHF
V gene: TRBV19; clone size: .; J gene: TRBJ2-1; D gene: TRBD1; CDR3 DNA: TGTGCCAGTAGTATAGGCGGACAGGGCTACAATGAGCAGTTCTTC; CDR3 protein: CASSIGGQGYNEQFF
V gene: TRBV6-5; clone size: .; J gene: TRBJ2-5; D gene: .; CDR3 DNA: TGTGCCAGCAGTTTGGGCCCTCGGGGTTCCCAGTACTTC; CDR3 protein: CASSLGPRGSQYF
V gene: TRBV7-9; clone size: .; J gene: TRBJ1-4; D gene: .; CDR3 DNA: TGTGCCAGCAGCATCACAGGAGCAACTAATGAAAAACTGTTTTTT; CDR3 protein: CASSITGATNEKLFF
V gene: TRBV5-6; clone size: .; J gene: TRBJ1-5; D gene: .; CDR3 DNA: TGTGCCAGCAGCTTGGGGGCAGGGGTCCCTCAGCCCCAGCATTTT; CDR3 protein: CASSLGAGVPQPQHF
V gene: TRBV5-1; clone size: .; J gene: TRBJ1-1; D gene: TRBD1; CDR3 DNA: TGCGCCAGCAGCCCGCAGGGGGCCGTTACTGAAGCTTTCTTT; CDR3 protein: CASSPQGAVTEAFF